The 25 T cell receptor beta chains presented below share a single source sample, sequenced in a study of T cell responses to AZD1222 COVID-19 vaccine. Some clones are missing from TCRdb's copy, which holds only in-frame ones; the method was immunoSEQ multiplex PCR. Here the sample spans 100,000 to 150,000 clones, approximately 85% being singletons. The material was peripheral blood, obtained on day 0 of AZD1222 vaccination. Every receptor here comes from an adult in good health.

The J gene is TRBJ2-3, the V gene TRBV5-1, with 9 bases that match TRBD2. This CDR3 region has 17 residues. From germline, CDR1 is SGHRS and CDR2 YFSETQ. Unmatched junction bases numbered 12, after V lost 2 bases and J lost 5 bases. The CDR3 reads CASSFWSSGGHEDTQYF. DNA for the CDR3: TGCGCCAGCAGCTTCTGGTCCAGCGGGGGGCATGAAGATACGCAGTATTTT.

This clone has just one count. Other nucleotide sequences from this sample produce the same CDR3. The chain is built from TRBV28 and TRBJ1-4; D is unresolved. The V and J ends lost 2 bases and 8 bases respectively, with 3 bases between them. Germline lookup yields CDR1 MDHEN and CDR2 SYDVKM. The CDR3 covers 11 residues. The CDR3 nucleotides are TGTGCCAGCAGTTTAGGAGAAAAACTGTTTTTT. It is translated as CASSLGEKLFF.

The CDR3 region is CASRTGTSVGETQYF. The CDR3 DNA reads as TGTGCCAGCAGAACCGGGACTAGTGTTGGAGAGACCCAGTACTTC. This rearrangement joins TRBV7-9 to TRBJ2-5, with 8 positions matching TRBD2. CDR3 length: 15 residues. Germline loops: CDR1 SEHNR, CDR2 FQNEAQ (reference sequence). Unmatched junction bases numbered 10, after V lost 6 bases and J lost 4 bases.

The chain combines TRBV12-3 or TRBV12-4 with TRBJ1-5; D remains ambiguous. Trimming took off 4 bases at V and 4 bases at J, with 5 bases between the two ends. The CDR3 runs 12 residues. The CDR3 coding sequence is TGTGCCAGCAGTTATATGAATCAGCCCCAGCATTTT. Protein sequence: CASSYMNQPQHF.

The chain joins TRBV6-5 to TRBJ2-1; 11 positions agree with TRBD2. The CDR3 length is 16 residues. V lost 4 bases and J lost 9; bases outside the gene matches: 11. Germline assignment: CDR1 MNHEY and CDR2 SVGAGI. The CDR3: CASSSLAGAGLGEQFF. Here the CDR3 DNA reads TGTGCCAGCAGTTCACTAGCGGGGGCCGGCTTGGGTGAGCAGTTCTTC.

This chain joins TRBV7-2 and TRBJ1-1; D gene unclear. This CDR3 comprises 15 residues. V was trimmed by 5 bases and J by 6 bases, leaving 19 bases between them. The germline V gene encodes CDR1 SGHTA and CDR2 FQGNSA. DNA for the CDR3: TGTGCCAGCAGCATAAGGGTTGTGGAGGACGCTGAAGCTTTCTTT. Translation: CASSIRVVEDAEAFF.

A single count supports this clone. The rearrangement links TRBV14 to TRBJ2-7, with D unresolved. Germline V gene data show CDR1 as SGHDN and CDR2 as FVKESK. V lost 0 bases and J lost 9, with 12 bases in between. The CDR3 is 13 amino acids. CDR3 nucleotides: TGTGCCAGCAGCCAAGATTTGCGTAACTGGCAGTACTTC. This codes for CASSQDLRNWQYF.

This clone came up once. The chain has TRBV11-3 and TRBJ2-2; 11 bases agree with TRBD1. With V trimmed by 5 bases and J by 6 bases, 8 bases remained unmatched. The germline V gene has CDR1 SGHNT and CDR2 YENEEA. This CDR3 has 16 residues. CDR3 nucleotide sequence: TGTGCCAGCAGCCCGCAGGGGACAGGGGGATCCGGGGAGCTGTTTTTT. This translates into CASSPQGTGGSGELFF.

J is TRBJ2-7 and V is TRBV7-2; D not resolved. CDR1 and CDR2 (germline): SGHTA, FQGNSA. V dropped 4 bases and J dropped 3 bases, with 16 bases sitting between them. The CDR3 spans 15 residues. The CDR3 is CASSSIDLLVYEQYF. The CDR3 coding sequence is TGTGCCAGCAGCTCTATCGACCTACTCGTCTACGAGCAGTACTTC.

The chain combines TRBV18 with TRBJ1-5, with a tentative D call TRBD1 (6 bases). The CDR3 has 14 residues. From germline, CDR1 is KGHSH and CDR2 LQKENI. Trimming left V 5 bases short and J 4 bases short, with 12 bases between. CDR3 in amino acids: CASSWGPPNQPQHF. CDR3 DNA: TGTGCCAGCTCATGGGGGCCACCAAATCAGCCCCAGCATTTT.

The V gene is TRBV6-5, the J gene TRBJ2-1; 10 bases match TRBD1. This CDR3 spans 15 amino acids. From germline, CDR1 is MNHEY and CDR2 SVGAGI. Trimming took 2 bases from V and 8 from J; bases not matched to a gene: 6. As DNA, the CDR3 is TGTGCCAGCAGTTACCCGGGACAGGGGATTCATGAGCAGTTCTTC. Protein product: CASSYPGQGIHEQFF.

CDR3 sequence: CASSASGLAGREQYF. In nucleotides, the CDR3 is TGTGCCAGCAGCGCCTCGGGACTAGCGGGGAGGGAGCAGTACTTC. The rearrangement uses TRBV7-2 and TRBJ2-7; 13 nucleotides match TRBD2. Germline-derived CDR1 and CDR2 are SGHTA and FQGNSA. This CDR3 is 15 amino acids long. Trimming at V came to 5 bases and at J to 7 bases, leaving 8 bases not matched to a gene.

This sequence joins TRBV19 and TRBJ1-5; D gene uncertain. V gave up 3 bases and J gave up 5 bases, with 11 bases separating them. This CDR3 is 14 amino acids long. The V gene's germline CDR1 is LNHDA and CDR2 SQIVND (reference sequence). The CDR3 loop is CASSIRKVDQPQHF. CDR3 bases: TGTGCCAGTAGTATCCGGAAGGTGGATCAGCCCCAGCATTTT.

The chain is built from TRBV11-2 and TRBJ2-7; D perhaps matches TRBD2 (5 bases). Germline V gives CDR1 SGHAT, CDR2 FQNNGV. V lost 5 bases to trimming and J lost 3 bases, with 17 bases between them. The CDR3 loop spans 15 amino acids. The CDR3 here is CASSTYNRGIYEQYF. The CDR3 bases are TGTGCCAGCAGCACCTACAACCGGGGTATCTACGAGCAGTACTTC.

This chain joins TRBV20-1 and TRBJ2-3; 10 bases are shared with TRBD2. The V gene end was trimmed by 3 bases and the J gene end by 4 bases; junction bases not matched to a gene: 10. The CDR3 is 16 amino acids. Germline V gives CDR1 DFQATT, CDR2 SNEGSKA (reference sequence). CDR3 bases: TGCAGTGCTAGTAAGGCTAGCGGGGGAGGTGCAGATACGCAGTATTTT. It is translated as CSASKASGGGADTQYF.

This chain joins TRBV11-2 and TRBJ2-7, with TRBD2 matching 8 bases. The CDR3 runs 17 residues. The V gene end was trimmed by 1 base and the J gene end by 5 bases; junction bases not matched to a gene: 13. CDR1 and CDR2 from the germline V gene are SGHAT and FQNNGV. CDR3 DNA sequence: TGTGCCAGCAGCTTAGTGAAGGGACGACTAGCGTGGAACGAGCAGTACTTC. Translated, it gives CASSLVKGRLAWNEQYF.

The V call is TRBV5-1, the J call TRBJ1-1, with 9 positions matching TRBD1. The CDR3 runs to 17 residues. The J segment lost 1 base and the V segment lost 2 bases, leaving 9 bases of the junction unmatched. Germline V gives CDR1 SGHRS, CDR2 YFSETQ. CDR3 sequence (DNA): TGCGCCAGCAGCTTCCTACAGGGGGCCCCGGAGAACACTGAAGCTTTCTTT. Protein: CASSFLQGAPENTEAFF.

This chain connects TRBV2 to TRBJ1-5; D is undetermined. This CDR3 comprises 14 residues. V dropped 4 bases and J dropped 4 bases, with 11 bases sitting between them. Germline lookup yields CDR1 SNHLY and CDR2 FYNNEI. In DNA form, the CDR3 reads TGTGCCAGCAGTGCCTTTACGAGGAATCAGCCCCAGCATTTT. It translates to CASSAFTRNQPQHF.

As to this clone: The sample has other DNA sequences that encode this CDR3 too. CDR3 sequence reads: CASIGGNQPQHF. In DNA, the CDR3 is TGTGCCAGCATTGGTGGCAATCAGCCCCAGCATTTT. This chain joins TRBV28 and TRBJ1-5; D is unclear. Trimming cost V 7 bases and J 2 bases, with 6 bases left between them. The CDR3 has 12 residues. Germline V gene data show CDR1 as MDHEN and CDR2 as SYDVKM.

The chain carries TRBV7-3 and TRBJ2-1; D remains ambiguous. Germline lookup yields CDR1 SGHTA and CDR2 FQGTGA. The CDR3 is 15 residues long. V gave up 3 bases and J gave up 0 bases, with 9 bases separating them. The CDR3 DNA reads TGTGCCAGCAGCTTTGCCTCGAGCTCCTACAATGAGCAGTTCTTC. Its protein is CASSFASSSYNEQFF.

The CDR3 protein is CASSLEDRIGEKLFF. For the CDR3, the DNA is TGCGCCAGCAGCTTGGAGGACAGGATTGGTGAAAAACTGTTTTTT. The chain carries TRBV5-1 and TRBJ1-4; 7 bases fit TRBD1. Losses at the gene ends were 0 bases for V and 7 bases for J; bases not matched to a gene: 6. Germline V gives CDR1 SGHRS, CDR2 YFSETQ. The CDR3 length is 15 residues. The full variable domain, rest sourced from reference TRBV5-1 and TRBJ1-4, is KAGVTQTPRYLIKTRGQQVTLSCSPISGHRSVSWYQQTPGQGLQFLFEYFSETQRNKGNFPGRFSGRQFSNSRSEMNVSTLELGDSALYLCASSLEDRIGEKLFFGSGTQLSVL.

This clone was detected a few times. In nucleotides, the CDR3 is TGTGCCAGCAGTCTTAGCGGGAGGGCCTTTCGCAATGAGCAGTTCTTC. As protein: CASSLSGRAFRNEQFF. The chain is built from TRBV27 and TRBJ2-1, with 11 bases lining up with TRBD2. Germline V lookup: CDR1 MNHEY, CDR2 SMNVEV (reference sequence). This CDR3 spans 16 amino acids. V lost 5 bases, J lost 6 bases, and 9 bases stayed unmatched.

Of note for this clone: The same CDR3 also results from other DNA sequences found in this sample. The J gene is TRBJ2-2, the V gene TRBV9; 9 bases agree with TRBD2. The CDR3 loop spans 15 amino acids. Trimming removed 4 bases from V and 1 base from J; junction bases left unmatched: 2. Germline V CDR1 and CDR2: SGDLS, YYNGEE. The CDR3 here is CASSPAGGNTGELFF. The CDR3 DNA is TGTGCCAGCAGCCCAGCGGGAGGGAACACCGGGGAGCTGTTTTTT.

The chain carries TRBV7-2 and TRBJ2-1; the D is unclear. Per germline, CDR1 SGHTA and CDR2 FQGNSA. This CDR3 is built from 16 residues. V was trimmed by 1 base and J by 5 bases, leaving 15 bases between them. The chain's CDR3 is CASSLVWNSGDNEQFF. The CDR3 DNA follows: TGTGCCAGCAGCTTAGTGTGGAACTCCGGAGACAATGAGCAGTTCTTC.

This clone was picked up a small number of times. The genes are TRBV19 and TRBJ2-3, with 11 nucleotides matching TRBD2. Germline assignment: CDR1 LNHDA and CDR2 SQIVND (reference sequence). This CDR3 is 18 amino acids long. The V segment lost 5 bases and the J segment 0 bases; nucleotides outside the gene matches: 10. This CDR3 reads CASSGLAGGLISTDTQYF. In nucleotides, the CDR3 is TGTGCCAGTAGTGGCCTAGCGGGAGGCCTGATTAGCACAGATACGCAGTATTTT. Looking up the rest from reference TRBV19 and TRBJ2-3 gives the full variable domain: DGGITQSPKYLFRKEGQNVTLSCEQNLNHDAMYWYRQDPGQGLRLIYYSQIVNDFQKGDIAEGYSVSREKKESFPLTVTSAQKNPTAFYLCASSGLAGGLISTDTQYFGPGTRLTVL.